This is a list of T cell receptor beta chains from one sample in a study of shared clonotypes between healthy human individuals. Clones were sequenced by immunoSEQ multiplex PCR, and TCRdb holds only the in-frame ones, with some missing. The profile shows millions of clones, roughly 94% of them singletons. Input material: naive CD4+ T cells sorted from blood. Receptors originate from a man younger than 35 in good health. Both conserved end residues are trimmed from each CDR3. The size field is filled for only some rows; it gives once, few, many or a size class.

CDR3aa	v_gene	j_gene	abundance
ASSLGTSGRTHPYEQY	TRBV7-2	TRBJ2-7	.
ASSADRGNSPLH	TRBV5-4	TRBJ1-6	many
ASSYQGLAGTGELF	TRBV11-2	TRBJ2-2	.
ASSLHREAF	TRBV28	TRBJ1-1	many
ASSPRTGEANSPLH	TRBV27	TRBJ1-6	.
AWGGQPYEQY	TRBV30	TRBJ2-7	.
ASSRLGAGGEQF	TRBV9	TRBJ2-1	.
ASSPLQETQY	TRBV7-9	TRBJ2-5	.
AWNPGLAKNIQY	TRBV30	TRBJ2-4	.
ASSLGGYEQH	TRBV7-2	TRBJ2-7	.
AISAGTGSDIQY	TRBV10-3	TRBJ2-4	.
ASSLAPGDSNEQY	TRBV5-7	TRBJ2-7	.
ASSLASGATDTQY	TRBV5-8	TRBJ2-3	.
ASSTQLAGANEQF	TRBV11-3	TRBJ2-1	.
ASSDLGTNQETQY	TRBV9	TRBJ2-5	.
ASSYLRGEGTQY	TRBV9	TRBJ2-3	.
ASSLDRGNEKLF	TRBV5-1	TRBJ1-4	.
AWSVGANTEAF	TRBV30	TRBJ1-1	.
ASSLGGLGSYEQY	TRBV5-1	TRBJ2-7	.
AILGPLSATVNSPLH	TRBV28	TRBJ1-6	.
ASSVGLGVTDTQY	TRBV9	TRBJ2-3	once
ASSVDASNYNEQF	TRBV9	TRBJ2-1	once
ASSRGVGSGELF	TRBV19	TRBJ2-2	.
ASSSPGLAGVNEQF	TRBV5-4	TRBJ2-1	.
AWSGESPLH	TRBV30	TRBJ1-6	.
ASSLVTEETQY	TRBV5-1	TRBJ2-5	.
ASSEGRGLYNEQF	TRBV2	TRBJ2-1	.
ASSLMGQGNQPQH	TRBV7-2	TRBJ1-5	.
ASSSALPGSNQPQH	TRBV28	TRBJ1-5	.
ASSFWQGAIEGYT	TRBV7-9	TRBJ1-2	.
ASSFKETQY	TRBV5-4	TRBJ2-5	few
ASSLDRSGDEQY	TRBV5-1	TRBJ2-7	.
AAGSLNTEAF	TRBV10-3	TRBJ1-1	.
ASTPRDRTYEQY	TRBV23-1	TRBJ2-7	.
ASTDRGRRGDTQY	TRBV2	TRBJ2-3	.
ASSRTSGEAYEQY	TRBV6-5	TRBJ2-7	once
ASSLGTFWDQETQY	TRBV7-9	TRBJ2-5	.
ASSLLDRDSYEQY	TRBV5-6	TRBJ2-7	.
ASRSYNPGYT	TRBV6-4	TRBJ1-2	once
ASSFYSQGAETQY	TRBV7-9	TRBJ2-5	.